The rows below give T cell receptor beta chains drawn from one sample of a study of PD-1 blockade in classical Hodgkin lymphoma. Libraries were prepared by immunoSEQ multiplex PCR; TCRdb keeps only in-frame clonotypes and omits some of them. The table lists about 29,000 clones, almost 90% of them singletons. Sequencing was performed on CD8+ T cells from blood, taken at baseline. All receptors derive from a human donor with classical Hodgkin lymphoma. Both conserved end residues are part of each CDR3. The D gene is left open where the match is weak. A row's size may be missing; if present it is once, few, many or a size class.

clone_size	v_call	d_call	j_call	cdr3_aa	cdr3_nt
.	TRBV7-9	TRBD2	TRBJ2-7	CASSLGLAGGSYEQYF	TGTGCCAGCAGCTTGGGACTAGCGGGAGGTTCCTACGAGCAGTACTTC
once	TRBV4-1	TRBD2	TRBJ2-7	CASSQEGGGGAYEQYF	TGCGCCAGCAGCCAAGAGGGTGGGGGAGGGGCCTACGAGCAGTACTTC
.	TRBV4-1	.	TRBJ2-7	CASSQVSGQGSYEQYF	TGCGCCAGCAGCCAAGTTAGTGGCCAAGGATCCTACGAGCAGTACTTC
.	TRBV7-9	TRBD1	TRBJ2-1	CASSLTPGQAGDEQFF	TGTGCCAGCAGCCTTACACCCGGACAGGCCGGCGATGAGCAGTTCTTC
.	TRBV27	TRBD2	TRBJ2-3	CASSSLAEGKDTQYF	TGTGCCAGCAGTTCCCTAGCGGAGGGGAAGGATACGCAGTATTTT
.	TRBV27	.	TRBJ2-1	CASRPGHLYNEQFF	TGTGCCAGCCGCCCGGGACATCTCTACAATGAGCAGTTCTTC
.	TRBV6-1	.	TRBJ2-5	CASRIPGTQYF	TGTGCCAGTAGGATCCCGGGGACCCAGTACTTC
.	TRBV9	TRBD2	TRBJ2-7	CASTRGSGIWDEQYF	TGTGCCAGCACTCGCGGTAGCGGGATCTGGGACGAGCAGTACTTC
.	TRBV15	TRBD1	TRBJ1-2	CATSRDNRGTGGDYGYTF	TGTGCCACCAGCAGAGATAATCGGGGGACAGGGGGCGACTATGGCTACACCTTC
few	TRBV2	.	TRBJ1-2	CASPARVGGYTF	TGTGCCAGCCCCGCCAGGGTTGGGGGCTACACCTTC
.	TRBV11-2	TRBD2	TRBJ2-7	CASSLWAGDYEQYF	TGTGCCAGCAGCTTATGGGCGGGAGACTACGAGCAGTACTTC
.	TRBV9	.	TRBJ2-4	CASSPSGGELEAIQYF	TGTGCCAGCAGCCCCTCAGGGGGGGAACTAGAAGCCATTCAGTACTTC
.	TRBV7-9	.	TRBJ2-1	CASSVTGSPYNEQFF	TGTGCCAGCAGCGTCACAGGGTCCCCGTACAATGAGCAGTTCTTC
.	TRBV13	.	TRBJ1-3	CASSLDGSKAGNTIYF	TGTGCCAGCAGCTTAGATGGGTCCAAAGCTGGAAACACCATATATTTT
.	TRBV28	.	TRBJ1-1	CASSTWTETEAFF	TGTGCCAGCAGTACCTGGACAGAAACTGAAGCTTTCTTT
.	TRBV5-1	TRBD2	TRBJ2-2	CASSLVATSGTNTGELFF	TGCGCCAGCAGCTTAGTGGCGACTAGCGGGACAAACACCGGGGAGCTGTTTTTT
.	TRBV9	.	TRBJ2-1	CASSSEPNEQFF	TGTGCCAGCAGCTCCGAACCCAATGAGCAGTTCTTC
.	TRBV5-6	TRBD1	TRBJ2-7	CASSLGQGTAYEQYF	TGTGCCAGCAGCCTCGGACAGGGGACGGCCTACGAGCAGTACTTC
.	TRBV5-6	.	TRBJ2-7	CASSLWGTPKYEQYF	TGTGCCAGCAGCTTGTGGGGGACGCCAAAATACGAGCAGTACTTC
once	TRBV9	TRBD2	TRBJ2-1	CASSVFTSGRMGEQFF	TGTGCCAGCAGCGTTTTTACTAGCGGGAGAATGGGTGAGCAGTTCTTC